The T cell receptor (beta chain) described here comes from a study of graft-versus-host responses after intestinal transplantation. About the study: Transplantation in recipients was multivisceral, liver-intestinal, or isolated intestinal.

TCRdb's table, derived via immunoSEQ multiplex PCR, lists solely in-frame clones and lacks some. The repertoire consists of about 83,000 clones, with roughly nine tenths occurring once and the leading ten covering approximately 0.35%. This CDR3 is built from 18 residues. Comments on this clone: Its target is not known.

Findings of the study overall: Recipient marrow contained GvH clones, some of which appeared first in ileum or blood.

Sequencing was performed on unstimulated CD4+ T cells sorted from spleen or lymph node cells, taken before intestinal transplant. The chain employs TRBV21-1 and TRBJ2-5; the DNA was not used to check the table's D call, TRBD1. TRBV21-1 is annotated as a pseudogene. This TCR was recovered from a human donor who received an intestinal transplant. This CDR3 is CASSKALGTLYLGGTQYF. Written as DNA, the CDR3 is TGTGCCAGCAGCAAAGCGCTAGGGACACTCTACCTTGGCGGGACCCAGTACTTC.